The entry below gives a single T cell receptor (beta chain) sequence along with its context. Its antigen remains unidentified. Sequenced by immunoSEQ multiplex PCR; TCRdb stores in-frame clones only, minus some. This table has hundreds of thousands of clones, less than 85% appearing once. These data belong to a study of shared clonotypes between healthy human individuals. Study results and caveats: Naive subsets, compared against memory subsets, generally had larger estimated richness values.

This CDR3 comprises 14 residues. V was shortened by 0 bases and J by 1 base, with 6 bases between the two germline ends. The germline gives CDR1 SGHRS, CDR2 YFSETQ. The study separated CD4+ cells into CD45RA+ naive and CD45RA-negative memory subsets. The chain links TRBV5-1 to TRBJ2-3; no clear D. The sequenced material came from memory CD4+ T cells sorted from blood. The subset here: CD45RA-negative fraction. This TCR was sampled from a man aged 30-40 years in good health. This CDR3 reads CASSLGLRTDTQYF. The CDR3 nucleotides are TGCGCCAGCAGCTTGGGACTGCGCACAGATACGCAGTATTTT. Full variable domain (remainder filled in from reference TRBV5-1 and TRBJ2-3): KAGVTQTPRYLIKTRGQQVTLSCSPISGHRSVSWYQQTPGQGLQFLFEYFSETQRNKGNFPGRFSGRQFSNSRSEMNVSTLELGDSALYLCASSLGLRTDTQYFGPGTRLTVL.